The present entry profiles one TCR beta chain with its context. The table came from immunoSEQ multiplex PCR; TCRdb's copy has only in-frame clones and leaves some out. The table includes over 70,000 clones, 82% detected once. The data are from a study of blood T cell repertoires in COVID-19. As for the study in general: Some COVID-19 samples were acute and others convalescent; all came from the United States, Italy and Spain. PBMCs, B-cell-depleted T cells, or T cells provided the cDNA or gDNA that made up the material.

The CDR3 loop spans 16 amino acids. From germline, CDR1 is MNHEY and CDR2 SMNVEV (reference sequence). Trimming took 5 bases from V and 2 from J; bases not matched to a gene: 7. The chain links TRBV27 to TRBJ1-2, with TRBD1 identical over 11 bases. This TCR came from a woman aged 55-70 years with acute or convalescent COVID-19. Material for sequencing was peripheral blood. The CDR3 DNA reads TGTGCCAGCAGTGCACAGGGACAGGGGGTGAACTATGGCTACACCTTC. Translation: CASSAQGQGVNYGYTF.